The TCR beta chain under discussion was sequenced for a study of blood T cell repertoires in COVID-19. For the study at large: Sites across the United States, Italy and Spain contributed samples from acute and convalescent COVID-19. In each case, the material was cDNA or gDNA derived from T cells, B-cell-depleted T cells, or PBMCs.

This CDR3 comprises 14 residues. CDR1 and CDR2 from the germline V gene are MNHNS and SASEGT. Trimming cost V 2 bases and J 3 bases, with 11 bases left between them. Original methodology: Nucleated cell counts were estimated from reference gene primer amplification. The protocol was immunoSEQ multiplex PCR, while the TCRdb copy is restricted to in-frame clones and leaves out a portion. That table gives V, J and clone size, and the DNA gave D and trimming. The top ten hold roughly 9.8% of the sample, which has 83,000 or so clones, roughly three quarters seen once. The sequenced sample consisted of peripheral blood. This TCR was sampled from a woman of 80 years or more with acute or convalescent COVID-19. V is TRBV6-1 and J is TRBJ2-7, with D tentatively TRBD1 (6 bases). The CDR3 region has the DNA TGTGCCAGCAGTGAAAGGGGGATTGTCTACGAGCAGTACTTC. Translation gives CASSERGIVYEQYF.